Shown below are 23 T cell receptor beta chains from a single sample sequenced in a study of graft-versus-host responses after intestinal transplantation. Repertoires were generated with immunoSEQ multiplex PCR, while TCRdb's copy carries only in-frame clones and drops some. The table shows some 92,000 clones, with roughly 89% occurring only once. These receptors' antigens are unknown. The sample in question was unstimulated CD4+ T cells sorted from spleen or lymph node cells, obtained before intestinal transplant. These receptors were obtained from a human donor who received an intestinal transplant.

This chain joins TRBV5-1 and TRBJ2-1; D gene unclear. The CDR3 is 17 amino acids. Trimming pared 4 bases from V and 0 bases from J, leaving 17 bases between. CDR1 is SGHRS, CDR2 YFSETQ, per germline. The CDR3 protein is CASSPGGPLSSYNEQFF. CDR3 bases: TGCGCCAGCAGCCCCGGTGGGCCCCTGAGCTCCTACAATGAGCAGTTCTTC.

The chain recombines TRBV28 with TRBJ2-1; D gene uncertain. The CDR3 is made up of 11 amino acids. Between the trimmed V and J ends, which lost 6 bases and 3 bases, there was a span of 3 bases. From germline, CDR1 is MDHEN and CDR2 SYDVKM. The DNA of the CDR3 is TGTGCCAGCAGGCTCTACAATGAGCAGTTCTTC. It yields the protein CASRLYNEQFF.

V and J are TRBV9 and TRBJ2-7; 12 bases are a match to TRBD1. The CDR3 has 15 residues. V lost 0 bases, J lost 5 bases, and 3 bases stayed unmatched. Germline V CDR1 and CDR2: SGDLS, YYNGEE. This chain's CDR3 is CASSVGDRGRDEQYF. The CDR3 region has the DNA TGTGCCAGCAGCGTAGGGGACAGGGGGCGAGACGAGCAGTACTTC. Drawing the rest from reference TRBV9 and TRBJ2-7, the complete variable domain is DSGVTQTPKHLITATGQRVTLRCSPRSGDLSVYWYQQSLDQGLQFLIQYYNGEERAKGNILERFSAQQFPDLHSELNLSSLELGDSALYFCASSVGDRGRDEQYFGPGTRLTVT.

The chain has TRBV7-9 and TRBJ1-3; 9 bases are a match to TRBD1. The germline V gene has CDR1 SEHNR and CDR2 FQNEAQ (reference sequence). The trim removed 0 bases at V and 4 bases at J, leaving 1 base unmatched. CDR3 length: 15 amino acids. The CDR3 nucleotides are TGTGCCAGCAGCTTAGCAGGGACAGGGGGAAACACCATATATTTT. Its translation: CASSLAGTGGNTIYF.

CDR3 nucleotide sequence: TGTGCCAGCAGTGATCAGGTCCCGTACAATGAGCAGTTCTTC. Translated, it gives CASSDQVPYNEQFF. The chain recombines TRBV25-1 with TRBJ2-1; D is unclear. V lost 3 bases, J lost 4 bases, and 10 bases lay in between. This CDR3 has 14 amino acids. Germline CDR1 and CDR2: MGHDK and SYGVNS.

This clone was detected only once. This chain links TRBV19 with TRBJ1-2; D is unresolved. Germline-derived CDR1 and CDR2 are LNHDA and SQIVND (reference sequence). This CDR3 has 13 amino acids. The V and J ends lost 10 bases and 9 bases respectively, with 21 bases between them. The CDR3 DNA is TGTGCCACCTCGCCCTCGGTCGGGGTTAGCTACACCTTC. It specifies CATSPSVGVSYTF.

CDR3: CATSSHTGTSGNNEQFF. In DNA, the CDR3 is TGTGCCACCAGCAGCCACACCGGGACTAGCGGAAACAATGAGCAGTTCTTC. The rearrangement joins TRBV15 to TRBJ2-1; 11 nucleotides agree with TRBD2. The CDR3 extends over 17 amino acids. Trimming took 3 bases from V and 5 from J; bases not matched to a gene: 9. The germline CDR1 and CDR2 sequences are LNHNV and YYDKDF (reference sequence).

The J gene is TRBJ1-6, the V gene TRBV29-1; 10 bases map to TRBD1. Trimming cost V 6 bases and J 6 bases; bases outside gene matches: 2. Germline loops: CDR1 SQVTM, CDR2 ANQGSEA. CDR3 length: 13 amino acids. The CDR3 DNA is TGCAGCGTCGGACAGGGGGGTAATTCACCCCTCCACTTT. Its protein is CSVGQGGNSPLHF.

This chain links TRBV5-1 with TRBJ2-5; the D gene is possibly TRBD2 (6 bases). Germline V gene sequence: CDR1 SGHRS, CDR2 YFSETQ. The CDR3 is made up of 17 amino acids. The germline V and J ends were trimmed by 0 bases and 2 bases, with 17 bases remaining between them. CDR3 nucleotide sequence: TGCGCCAGCAGCTTGGACGTGGGGGGAGTTGGACAAGAGACCCAGTACTTC. Its translation is CASSLDVGGVGQETQYF.

This clone was observed once. The chain is built from TRBV5-1 and TRBJ1-2; a weak D match, TRBD1 (5 bases). With 0 bases removed from V and 8 bases from J, the gap between germline ends came to 11 bases. CDR3 length equals 13 residues. Germline lookup yields CDR1 SGHRS and CDR2 YFSETQ. This chain's CDR3 is CASSLVEGFGYTF. CDR3 bases: TGCGCCAGCAGCTTGGTTGAGGGGTTCGGCTACACCTTC. Variable domain in full (rest from reference TRBV5-1 and TRBJ1-2): KAGVTQTPRYLIKTRGQQVTLSCSPISGHRSVSWYQQTPGQGLQFLFEYFSETQRNKGNFPGRFSGRQFSNSRSEMNVSTLELGDSALYLCASSLVEGFGYTFGSGTRLTVV.

This sequence joins TRBV5-1 and TRBJ2-5; 14 bases align to TRBD2. The CDR3 is 15 residues long. After removal of 3 bases from V and 4 bases from J, the junction contained 2 bases not matched to a gene. Germline CDR1 SGHRS, CDR2 YFSETQ. CDR3 protein: CASSWGLAGVETQYF. CDR3 coding DNA: TGCGCCAGCAGCTGGGGACTAGCGGGAGTAGAGACCCAGTACTTC. Looking up the rest from reference TRBV5-1 and TRBJ2-5 gives the full variable domain: KAGVTQTPRYLIKTRGQQVTLSCSPISGHRSVSWYQQTPGQGLQFLFEYFSETQRNKGNFPGRFSGRQFSNSRSEMNVSTLELGDSALYLCASSWGLAGVETQYFGPGTRLLVL.

The chain is built from TRBV6-5 and TRBJ1-3; no clear D. This CDR3 has 11 amino acids. V lost 6 bases and J lost 6, with 6 bases in between. Looked up from germline, CDR1 is MNHEY and CDR2 is SVGAGI. The CDR3, as DNA: TGTGCCAGCAGAGCGGAAAACACCATATATTTT. This encodes CASRAENTIYF.

This clone was counted only a few times. The chain joins TRBV27 to TRBJ1-1; D might be TRBD1 (6 bases). Germline V lookup: CDR1 MNHEY, CDR2 SMNVEV (reference sequence). Deletions cut 1 base from V and 5 bases from J, with 17 bases between. The CDR3 totals 16 residues. The CDR3 DNA reads TGTGCCAGCAGTTTATTGCTGGGGGGCCGAGGGACTGAAGCTTTCTTT. Its translation: CASSLLLGGRGTEAFF.

This chain uses TRBV7-2 with TRBJ2-7, with 12 bases fitting TRBD2. The trim removed 6 bases at V and 1 base at J, leaving 4 bases unmatched. The CDR3 loop spans 15 amino acids. Germline CDR1 and CDR2: SGHTA and FQGNSA. The CDR3, as DNA: TGTGCCAGCAGGGTAGGACTAGCGGGATCCTACGAGCAGTACTTC. The encoded protein is CASRVGLAGSYEQYF.

This clone has only a few counts. The gene calls are TRBV10-3 and TRBJ1-2; possibly TRBD1 for D (5 bases). This CDR3 contains 14 residues. V lost 6 bases to trimming and J lost 5 bases, with 16 bases between them. CDR1 and CDR2 (germline): ENHRY, SYGVKD. The CDR3 DNA follows: TGTGCCATCAGAATGCAGGGAGTTAGATATGGCTACACCTTC. The encoded protein is CAIRMQGVRYGYTF.

The chain is built from TRBV6-1 and TRBJ1-5; no clear D. V was shortened by 2 bases and J by 3 bases, with 11 bases between the two germline ends. CDR3 size: 15 residues. Germline V gene lookup returns CDR1 MNHNS and CDR2 SASEGT. This chain's CDR3 is CASSENRRDNQPQHF. The CDR3 bases are TGTGCCAGCAGTGAAAATAGGAGGGACAATCAGCCCCAGCATTTT.

The CDR3 sequence is CASGLAHAEETQYF. CDR3 coding DNA: TGTGCTAGTGGTTTGGCCCACGCGGAAGAGACCCAGTACTTC. This chain joins TRBV12-5 and TRBJ2-5; D gene ambiguous. V lost 1 base, J lost 3 bases, and 9 bases lay in between. The CDR3 runs to 14 residues. CDR1 and CDR2 from the germline V gene are LGHNT and FRNRAP.

The chain uses TRBV21-1 and TRBJ1-1; no check of the table's D call, TRBD1, against the DNA was made. TRBV21-1 is described as a pseudogene. The CDR3 is 16 amino acids. CDR3 coding DNA: TGTGCCAGCAGCACTCTGTGGGACAGCCGACACACTGAAGCTTTCTTT. It is translated as CASSTLWDSRHTEAFF.

A single count supports this clone. The rearrangement links TRBV7-6 to TRBJ2-3; 7 nucleotides agree with TRBD2. Losses at the gene ends were 5 bases for V and 1 base for J; bases not matched to a gene: 9. Germline CDR1 and CDR2: SGHVS and FNYEAQ. CDR3 length equals 16 residues. This CDR3 reads CASSPRAAGGTDTQYF. The CDR3 nucleotides are TGTGCCAGCAGCCCCAGGGCTGCGGGGGGCACAGATACGCAGTATTTT.

The J gene is TRBJ1-6, the V gene TRBV5-1, with 7 bases that match TRBD1. Trimming at V came to 1 base and at J to 10 bases, leaving 5 bases not matched to a gene. Looked up from germline, CDR1 is SGHRS and CDR2 is YFSETQ. This CDR3 region has 14 residues. The CDR3 sequence is CASSLTGAVSPLHF. CDR3 nucleotide sequence: TGCGCCAGCAGCTTGACAGGGGCGGTCTCACCCCTCCACTTT.

V is TRBV6-5 and J is TRBJ2-7; D uncertain. V was shortened by 5 bases and J by 2 bases, with 16 bases between the two germline ends. Germline CDR1 MNHEY, CDR2 SVGAGI. CDR3 length: 15 residues. The CDR3 nucleotides read TGTGCCAGCAGTCAGAAAACCCTCCAGACCTACGAGCAGTACTTC. This encodes CASSQKTLQTYEQYF.

This clone was picked up one time. The chain has TRBV5-4 and TRBJ2-5; 11 bases map to TRBD2. Germline V gene data show CDR1 as SGHNT and CDR2 as YYREEE (reference sequence). J gave up 5 bases and V 1 base, and 4 bases lay outside the gene matches. The CDR3 has 15 amino acids. CDR3: CASSLISGREETQYF. The CDR3 bases are TGTGCCAGCAGCTTGATTAGCGGGAGGGAGGAGACCCAGTACTTC. The full variable domain, in which reference TRBV5-4 and TRBJ2-5 provide the parts outside the CDR3, is ETGVTQSPTHLIKTRGQQVTLRCSSQSGHNTVSWYQQALGQGPQFIFQYYREEENGRGNFPPRFSGLQFPNYSSELNVNALELDDSALYLCASSLISGREETQYFGPGTRLLVL.

The chain carries TRBV7-6 and TRBJ2-7; 9 bases are shared with TRBD1. V trimming: 5 bases; J trimming: 5 bases; junction bases outside the gene matches: 13. Germline CDR1 is SGHVS and CDR2 is FNYEAQ. This CDR3 contains 16 residues. DNA for the CDR3: TGTGCCAGCAGCCCAGGTATCGGGACAGGGATCGACGAGCAGTACTTC. Its translation: CASSPGIGTGIDEQYF.